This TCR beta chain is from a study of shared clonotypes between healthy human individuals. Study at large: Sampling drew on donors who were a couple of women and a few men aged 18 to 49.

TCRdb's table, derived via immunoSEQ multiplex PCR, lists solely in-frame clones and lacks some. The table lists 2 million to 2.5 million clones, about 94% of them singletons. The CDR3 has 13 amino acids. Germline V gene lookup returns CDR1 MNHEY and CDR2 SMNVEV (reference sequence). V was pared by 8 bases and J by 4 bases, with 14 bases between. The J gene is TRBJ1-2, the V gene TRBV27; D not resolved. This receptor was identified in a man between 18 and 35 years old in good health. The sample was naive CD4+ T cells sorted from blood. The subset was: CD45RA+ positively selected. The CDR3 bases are TGTGCCAGCGGACCCCGGGCCGGCTATGGCTACACCTTC. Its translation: CASGPRAGYGYTF.